A selection of T cell receptor beta chains follows, all from one sample in a study of T cell responses to AZD1222 COVID-19 vaccine. Some clones are missing from TCRdb's copy, which holds only in-frame ones; the method was immunoSEQ multiplex PCR. This sample has roughly 120,000 clones, with 87% found just once. This specimen was peripheral blood, taken on day 0 of AZD1222 vaccination. The source of these receptors is an adult in good health. Both conserved end residues are part of each CDR3. Fields, in order: V gene, clone size, D gene, J gene, CDR3 DNA, CDR3 protein. A D gene is named only where the DNA matches it firmly. Size tells how often a clone was seen (once, few, many) or the class of an expanded clone, and some rows leave it out.

TRBV7-3	few	TRBD1	TRBJ2-7	TGTGCCAGCAGCTTAGAGACAGGGGCGAGGGAGCAGTACTTC	CASSLETGAREQYF
TRBV5-8	.	TRBD2	TRBJ2-3	TGTGCCAGCAGTTCCCCTACTAGCGGCACAGATACGCAGTATTTT	CASSSPTSGTDTQYF
TRBV6-5	.	.	TRBJ1-2	TGTGCCAGCAGCAGGACAGCCAACTATGGCTACACCTTC	CASSRTANYGYTF
TRBV28	once	TRBD1	TRBJ1-5	TGTGCCAGCAGATCCGGGACAGAAGGTCAGCCCCAGCATTTT	CASRSGTEGQPQHF
TRBV5-6	.	TRBD1	TRBJ2-3	TGTGCCAGCAGCCGGATGACAGGGGTACTTAGCACAGATACGCAGTATTTT	CASSRMTGVLSTDTQYF
TRBV4-1	.	TRBD1	TRBJ2-3	TGCGCCAGCAGCCAAGATTTGACAGGGCCCAAGTATTTT	CASSQDLTGPKYF
TRBV19	.	.	TRBJ1-2	TGTGCCAGTAGTATAGGCGGGGGGGCAGCTAACTATGGCTACACCTTC	CASSIGGGAANYGYTF
TRBV19	once	.	TRBJ2-2	TGTGCCAGTAGGGACATAGGGGAGCTGTTTTTT	CASRDIGELFF
TRBV7-6	.	.	TRBJ2-7	TGTGCCAGCAGCTTAGGAGGGTCCTTCTCCTACGAGCAGTACTTC	CASSLGGSFSYEQYF
TRBV6-4	.	TRBD1	TRBJ2-1	TGTGCCAGCAGTGGATGGGACAGGGGGCTCTACAATGAGCAGTTCTTC	CASSGWDRGLYNEQFF
TRBV4-3	.	.	TRBJ2-1	TGCGCCAGCAGCCAAGATCTCCTAGTCTTTGAGCAGTTCTTC	CASSQDLLVFEQFF
TRBV7-2	once	TRBD2	TRBJ2-5	TGTGCCAGCGTGCAAGCGGGGAAGGAGACCCAGTACTTC	CASVQAGKETQYF
TRBV9	.	.	TRBJ2-7	TGTGCCAGCAGCGTATCTAGCGTCTCCTACGAGCAGTACTTC	CASSVSSVSYEQYF
TRBV9	.	.	TRBJ2-7	TGTGCCAGCAGCCGAAGCTCCTACGAGCAGTACTTC	CASSRSSYEQYF
TRBV6-6	once	.	TRBJ1-3	TGTGCCAGCAGTAAAGGGAGGGAAGTAAACACCATATATTTT	CASSKGREVNTIYF
TRBV30	.	.	TRBJ1-5	TGTGCCTGGAGTCGGGAGGCAGGACAGCCCCAGCATTTT	CAWSREAGQPQHF
TRBV9	.	.	TRBJ1-5	TGTGCCAGCAGCGTAGATCCCTTGCGAGATCAGCCCCAGCATTTT	CASSVDPLRDQPQHF
TRBV7-7	.	TRBD1	TRBJ2-5	TGTGCTAGCAGCTTAGCCCTCGGAGGGACAGGGGGGGAGACCCAGTACTTC	CASSLALGGTGGETQYF
TRBV11-3	once	TRBD1	TRBJ2-7	TGTGCCAGCACGGGGACAGGATCCTACGAGCAGTACTTC	CASTGTGSYEQYF
TRBV3-1/TRBV3-2	.	.	TRBJ1-5	TGTGCCAGCAGCCAAGATTGGACAGTAGGTCAGCCCCAGCATTTT	CASSQDWTVGQPQHF
TRBV3-1/TRBV3-2	few	.	TRBJ2-7	TGTGCCAGCAGCCCCGGGCAGCCCAACGAGCAGTACTTC	CASSPGQPNEQYF
TRBV23-1	.	TRBD2	TRBJ2-7	TGCGCCAGCAGTCAATACCCTAGCGGGAGGGCCCCGATCGTCCACGAGCAGTACTTC	CASSQYPSGRAPIVHEQYF
TRBV27	.	.	TRBJ2-2	TGTGCCAGCAGTTGGGGACTCAATACCGGGGAGCTGTTTTTT	CASSWGLNTGELFF
TRBV6-5	few	TRBD1	TRBJ2-3	TGTGCCAGCAGTTACCGACAGGGTACAGATACGCAGTATTTT	CASSYRQGTDTQYF
TRBV9	.	.	TRBJ1-2	TGTGCCAGCAGCGTAGCTTCTGCTAACTATGGCTACACCTTC	CASSVASANYGYTF
TRBV28	.	.	TRBJ2-5	TGTGCCAGCGGGACAATCCCACAAGAGACCCAGTACTTC	CASGTIPQETQYF
TRBV28	.	.	TRBJ1-2	TGTGCCGCGCGAAGGAAGGTTTTTGGCTACACCTTC	CAARRKVFGYTF
TRBV7-8	.	.	TRBJ2-2	TGTGCCAGCAGCTTAGAAGAGATGGGCCCGAACACCGGGGAGCTGTTTTTT	CASSLEEMGPNTGELFF
TRBV7-2	.	.	TRBJ2-7	TGTGCCAGCACCTTACGACCCCCTGATAAGCAGTACTTC	CASTLRPPDKQYF
TRBV3-1/TRBV3-2	.	.	TRBJ1-2	TGTGCCAGCAGCCAGGGTACCCTCTATGGCTACACCTTC	CASSQGTLYGYTF
TRBV7-2	.	.	TRBJ2-1	TGTGCCAGCAGCTTAGAGGGAGCGGTGGGGTTCGATGAGCAGTTCTTC	CASSLEGAVGFDEQFF
TRBV2	once	.	TRBJ2-7	TGTGCCAGCAGTCCTAGCCCCTACGAGCAGTACTTC	CASSPSPYEQYF
TRBV4-2	.	TRBD1	TRBJ2-2	TGTGCCAGCAGCCAAGACAGGGGGCATACCGGGGAGCTGTTTTTT	CASSQDRGHTGELFF
TRBV2	.	.	TRBJ2-7	TGTGCCAGCAGAAGGACCTCCTACGAGCAGTACTTC	CASRRTSYEQYF
TRBV5-6	once	.	TRBJ2-7	TGTGCCAGCAGCTTGGTTGGGGATTCCTACGAGCAGTACTTC	CASSLVGDSYEQYF
TRBV4-3	.	.	TRBJ2-3	TGCGCCAGCAGCCAAACCGGGACCTTCACAGATACGCAGTATTTT	CASSQTGTFTDTQYF
TRBV7-9	.	TRBD1	TRBJ2-5	TGTGCCAGCAGCTTAGGGGTTGAGGGGGCGAAGAAAGAGACCCAGTACTTC	CASSLGVEGAKKETQYF
TRBV7-2	.	.	TRBJ1-3	TGTGCCAGCAGTCCTATCTCTGGAAACACCATATATTTT	CASSPISGNTIYF
TRBV11-3	.	TRBD1	TRBJ1-4	TGTGCCAGCAGTTATTACGACAGGGAAGAAAAACTGTTTTTT	CASSYYDREEKLFF
TRBV27	.	.	TRBJ1-1	TGTGCCAGCCCTTGGTACAGTGAAGCTTTCTTT	CASPWYSEAFF
TRBV15	.	.	TRBJ2-6	TGTGCCACCAGCACATCATCTACCAACGTCCTGACTTTC	CATSTSSTNVLTF
TRBV24-1	.	.	TRBJ2-2	TGTGCCACCAATAATCGGGGGGCGCCCGGGGAGCTGTTTTTT	CATNNRGAPGELFF
TRBV7-9	.	TRBD1	TRBJ2-7	TGTGCCAGCAGCTTAGGGCAGGGGGCGTACGAGCAGTACTTC	CASSLGQGAYEQYF
TRBV5-1	.	.	TRBJ2-7	TGCGCCAGCTCCGGGGGCGGCTACGAGCAGTACTTC	CASSGGGYEQYF
TRBV29-1	.	TRBD2	TRBJ2-3	TGCAGCGTTGTCGGGGGGGCCACAGATACGCAGTATTTT	CSVVGGATDTQYF